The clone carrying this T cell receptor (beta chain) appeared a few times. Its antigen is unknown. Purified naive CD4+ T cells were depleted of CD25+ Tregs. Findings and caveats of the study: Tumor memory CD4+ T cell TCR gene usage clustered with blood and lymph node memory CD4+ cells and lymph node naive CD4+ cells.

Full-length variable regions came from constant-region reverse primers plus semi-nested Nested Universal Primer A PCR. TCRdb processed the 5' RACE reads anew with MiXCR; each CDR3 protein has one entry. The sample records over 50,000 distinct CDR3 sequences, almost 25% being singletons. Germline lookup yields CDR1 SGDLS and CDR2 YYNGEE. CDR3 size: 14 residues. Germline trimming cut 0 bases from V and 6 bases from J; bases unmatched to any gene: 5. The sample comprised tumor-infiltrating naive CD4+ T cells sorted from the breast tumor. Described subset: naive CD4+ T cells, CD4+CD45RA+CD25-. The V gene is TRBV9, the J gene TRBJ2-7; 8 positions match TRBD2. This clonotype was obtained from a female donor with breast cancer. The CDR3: CASSVAFAGGEQYF. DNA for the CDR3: TGTGCCAGCAGCGTAGCGTTCGCGGGGGGCGAGCAGTACTTC.